Below are 23 T cell receptor beta chains sequenced from a single sample in a study of T cells after yellow fever vaccination. MiXCR, applied by TCRdb to the 5' RACE reads, yields one record per CDR3 protein. The sample carries 500,000 to 650,000 distinct CDR3 sequences, around 16% recorded once. Source: PBMCs, taken 5 to 6 days after the first yellow fever vaccination. These receptors came from a man younger than 35 who received the YFV17D yellow fever vaccine.

This clonotype was found many times. The chain couples TRBV12-3 or TRBV12-4 to TRBJ2-3, with D possibly being TRBD1 (6 bases). This CDR3 spans 13 amino acids. Trimming pared 4 bases from V and 1 base from J, leaving 6 bases between. This chain's CDR3 is CASSWTGTDTQYF. DNA for the CDR3: TGTGCCAGCAGTTGGACAGGCACAGATACGCAGTATTTT.

The chain combines TRBV4-1 with TRBJ2-5; possibly TRBD2 for D (6 bases). Per germline, CDR1 MGHRA and CDR2 YSYEKL. CDR3 length: 16 amino acids. The germline V and J ends were trimmed by 0 bases and 4 bases, with 15 bases remaining between them. CDR3 sequence reads: CASSQEPWGGVETQYF. CDR3 coding DNA: TGCGCCAGCAGCCAAGAACCCTGGGGCGGGGTAGAGACCCAGTACTTC.

This clonotype was observed a handful of times. The rearrangement joins TRBV27 to TRBJ1-6; D is unresolved. CDR3 size: 16 residues. Trimming removed 3 bases at V and 2 bases at J, with 11 bases between. CDR1 is MNHEY and CDR2 is SMNVEV in the germline V gene (reference sequence). The CDR3 nucleotides are TGTGCCAGCAGTTTGGCCGGGGTTACCTATAATTCACCCCTCCACTTT. Protein product: CASSLAGVTYNSPLHF.

Here the CDR3 DNA reads TGCGCCAGCAGCCAAGAGGCTAGCGGGGGTGCTAATGAGCAGTTCTTC. Translation: CASSQEASGGANEQFF. V gene TRBV4-1 combines with J gene TRBJ2-1; TRBD2 aligns across 10 bases. After removal of 0 bases from V and 7 bases from J, the junction contained 6 bases not matched to a gene. The CDR3 length is 16 residues. Germline CDR1 MGHRA, CDR2 YSYEKL.

The chain combines TRBV20-1 with TRBJ2-1; no definite D call. Germline values: CDR1 DFQATT, CDR2 SNEGSKA (reference sequence). The V end was cut by 1 base, the J end by 9 bases, with 13 bases between. The CDR3 sequence is 13 residues long. CDR3 protein: CSARVPLIGEQFF. CDR3 coding DNA: TGCAGTGCTAGAGTTCCCCTAATTGGTGAGCAGTTCTTC.

This clonotype came up a few times. V gene TRBV3-1 combines with J gene TRBJ2-5; 10 bases are a match to TRBD2. CDR3 length: 17 amino acids. The ends lost 1 base at V and 2 bases at J; junction bases unmatched: 7. CDR1 LGHDT and CDR2 YNNKEL come from the germline V gene (reference sequence). This CDR3 is CASSQGSTSGMQETQYF. The CDR3 DNA reads as TGTGCCAGCAGCCAAGGGTCCACTAGCGGGATGCAAGAGACCCAGTACTTC.

This chain joins TRBV28 and TRBJ2-2; D ambiguous. CDR1 and CDR2 from the germline V gene are MDHEN and SYDVKM. V was trimmed by 3 bases and J by 8 bases, leaving 19 bases between them. The CDR3 totals 16 residues. The CDR3 region has the DNA TGTGCCAGCAGTTTCGATGTGGTTATTTCGAGGGGGGAGCTGTTTTTT. Protein product: CASSFDVVISRGELFF.

This clonotype was seen many times. This CDR3 is CASSTGGSYEQYV. The CDR3 coding sequence is TGTGCCAGCAGTACCGGGGGCTCTTACGAGCAGTACGTC. This sequence joins TRBV28 and TRBJ2-7; D is tentatively TRBD1 or TRBD2 (6 bases each). Trimming took off 5 bases at V and 4 bases at J, with 12 bases between the two ends. CDR3 length: 13 amino acids. The germline gives CDR1 MDHEN, CDR2 SYDVKM.

This clonotype was picked up a small number of times. The junction differs from germline at one of its ends, possibly a read error. The chain is built from TRBV20-1 and TRBJ2-1, with D perhaps TRBD1 or TRBD2 (5 bases each). Germline loops: CDR1 DFQATT, CDR2 SNEGSKA (reference sequence). The CDR3 consists of 14 residues. This CDR3 reads CSARYSGAQVEQLF. In DNA, the CDR3 is TGCAGTGCTAGATACTCCGGGGCCCAAGTGGAGCAGCTCTTC.

This clonotype showed up just a few times. The J gene is TRBJ2-5, the V gene TRBV5-4; TRBD2 might be the D (5 bases). The germline V gene encodes CDR1 SGHNT and CDR2 YYREEE (reference sequence). V dropped 7 bases and J dropped 1 base, with 20 bases sitting between them. This CDR3 is built from 16 residues. As DNA, the CDR3 is TGTGCCAGCTCCCCTGGTCCGAAAGCGGCCCAAGAGACCCAGTACTTC. It encodes CASSPGPKAAQETQYF.

This clonotype was picked up a small number of times. The chain has TRBV7-6 and TRBJ2-5; 9 bases are shared with TRBD1. With V trimmed by 3 bases and J by 2 bases, 7 bases remained unmatched. CDR1 and CDR2 from the germline V gene are SGHVS and FNYEAQ. This CDR3 is built from 16 residues. The CDR3 DNA follows: TGTGCCAGCAGCTTGTTGGACAGGGGCTTGCAAGAGACCCAGTACTTC. This encodes CASSLLDRGLQETQYF. The full variable domain, with the rest looked up from reference TRBV7-6 and TRBJ2-5, is GAGVSQSPRYKVTKRGQDVALRCDPISGHVSLYWYRQALGQGPEFLTYFNYEAQQDKSGLPNDRFSAERPEGSISTLTIQRTEQRDSAMYRCASSLLDRGLQETQYFGPGTRLLVL.

In this sample, this clonotype turned up a few times. The gene calls are TRBV9 and TRBJ1-2; D is uncertain. CDR1 is SGDLS and CDR2 is YYNGEE in the germline V gene. V was shortened by 3 bases and J by 7 bases, with 13 bases between the two germline ends. This CDR3 is built from 13 residues. The CDR3 reads CASSDRLAVGYTF. DNA of the CDR3: TGTGCCAGCAGCGATCGTCTCGCGGTTGGCTACACCTTC.

This clonotype was seen more than once but under ten times. The chain has TRBV4-3 and TRBJ2-3, with D possibly being TRBD1 (6 bases). This CDR3 region has 15 residues. CDR1 LGHNA and CDR2 YSLEER come from the germline V gene. V was shortened by 0 bases and J by 6 bases, with 13 bases between the two germline ends. CDR3 protein: CASSQDPAGVDTQYF. The CDR3 coding sequence is TGCGCCAGCAGCCAAGATCCCGCAGGGGTCGATACGCAGTATTTT.

This sequence joins TRBV2 and TRBJ2-3; no reliable D call. Germline V gene data show CDR1 as SNHLY and CDR2 as FYNNEI. The CDR3 contains 13 residues. Deletions cut 7 bases from V and 2 bases from J, with 10 bases between. This CDR3 is CASNRAYTDTQYF. The CDR3 DNA reads TGTGCCAGCAACCGGGCCTACACAGATACGCAGTATTTT.

This clonotype was detected a few times. This CDR3 reads CASSPLGTSSTDTQYF. CDR3 bases: TGTGCCAGCAGCCCCCTGGGGACCTCTAGCACAGATACGCAGTATTTT. The chain carries TRBV7-9 and TRBJ2-3; either TRBD1 or TRBD2 may fit D (5 bases each). The CDR3 runs 16 residues. V gave up 5 bases and J gave up 0 bases, with 15 bases separating them. Germline lookup yields CDR1 SEHNR and CDR2 FQNEAQ (reference sequence).

This clonotype was counted only a few times. The chain recombines TRBV11-2 with TRBJ1-2; no firm D call. Trimming stripped 0 bases from V and 8 bases from J, with 10 bases between. This CDR3 comprises 13 residues. Germline values: CDR1 SGHAT, CDR2 FQNNGV. The CDR3 DNA is TGTGCCAGCAGCTTAGATCAGGAGTCGGGCTACACCTTC. This gives the protein CASSLDQESGYTF. Full variable domain (remainder filled in from reference TRBV11-2 and TRBJ1-2): EAGVAQSPRYKIIEKRQSVAFWCNPISGHATLYWYQQILGQGPKLLIQFQNNGVVDDSQLPKDRFSAERLKGVDSTLKIQPAKLEDSAVYLCASSLDQESGYTFGSGTRLTVV.

This clonotype was counted between two and nine times. The genes are TRBV3-1 and TRBJ1-4; 7 bases match TRBD1. The CDR3 runs to 16 residues. CDR1 and CDR2 (germline): LGHDT, YNNKEL (reference sequence). The J segment lost 5 bases and the V segment lost 4 bases, leaving 10 bases of the junction unmatched. Written as DNA, the CDR3 is TGTGCCAGCAGCCGAAACCCGGGACAGCACAATGAAAAACTGTTTTTT. Protein sequence: CASSRNPGQHNEKLFF.

V usage is TRBV20-1 and J usage is TRBJ2-3; TRBD2 is a possible D gene (6 bases). With 3 bases removed from V and 0 bases from J, the gap between germline ends came to 16 bases. The CDR3 contains 16 residues. Germline loops: CDR1 DFQATT, CDR2 SNEGSKA (reference sequence). The CDR3 sequence is CSARAPGGGSTDTQYF. The DNA for the CDR3 is TGCAGTGCTAGGGCCCCTGGGGGAGGTAGCACAGATACGCAGTATTTT.

This chain connects TRBV14 to TRBJ1-2; no clear D gene. V lost 2 bases, J lost 3 bases, and 7 bases lay in between. The CDR3 extends over 13 amino acids. The germline gives CDR1 SGHDN, CDR2 FVKESK. The CDR3 protein is CASSQSRDYGYTF. Here the CDR3 DNA reads TGTGCCAGCAGCCAATCGCGGGACTATGGCTACACCTTC.

The V call is TRBV20-1, the J call TRBJ2-1; either TRBD1 or TRBD2 may supply D (5 bases each). V lost 5 bases and J 3 bases, leaving 11 bases between the germline ends. This CDR3 contains 13 residues. Germline V CDR1 and CDR2: DFQATT, SNEGSKA (reference sequence). In DNA, the CDR3 is TGCAGTGCTCCCCGGGGCAACTACAATGAGCAGTTCTTC. Its protein is CSAPRGNYNEQFF.

The chain carries TRBV7-8 and TRBJ1-2; 8 bases align to TRBD1. The CDR3 is 16 amino acids. Trimming cost V 5 bases and J 7 bases; bases outside gene matches: 15. CDR1 and CDR2 from the germline V gene are SGHVS and FQNEAQ. The CDR3 coding sequence is TGTGCCAGCAGCCTGACGGGACAGGCGAGTCTAGGTGGCTACACCTTC. Translating gives CASSLTGQASLGGYTF.

The gene calls are TRBV15 and TRBJ2-1; 8 bases align to TRBD2. The CDR3 loop spans 17 amino acids. J gave up 5 bases and V 0 bases, and 9 bases lay outside the gene matches. Germline V CDR1 and CDR2: LNHNV, YYDKDF (reference sequence). CDR3 region: CATSRDSRGGSHNEQFF. For the CDR3, the DNA is TGTGCCACCAGCAGAGATTCTCGCGGGGGGTCTCACAATGAGCAGTTCTTC.

This chain joins TRBV7-3 and TRBJ2-2; possibly TRBD2 for D (6 bases). The germline V and J ends were trimmed by 5 bases and 3 bases, with 10 bases remaining between them. Germline V lookup: CDR1 SGHTA, CDR2 FQGTGA. The length of the CDR3 is 14 residues. The DNA for the CDR3 is TGTGCCAGCAGCCCCGGGGGATACACCGGGGAGCTGTTTTTT. This translates into CASSPGGYTGELFF.